The subject of this entry is one T cell receptor (beta chain). Its antigen remains unidentified. This sample was included in a study of cytomegalovirus exposure and HLA in healthy donors. The CDR3 runs 14 residues. Germline V gene sequence: CDR1 LGHNA, CDR2 YSLEER. V lost 0 bases and J lost 6, with 11 bases in between. 60 Vbeta and 13 Jbeta primers were used in PCR. The repertoire was sequenced with immunoSEQ multiplex PCR; TCRdb's copy has only in-frame clones and lacks some. The data hold about 160,000 clones, with nearly 80% observed a single time. Study-wide findings and caveats: Researchers reported in a later analysis that common viral pathogens appeared linked to several top clusters.

The chain carries TRBV4-3 and TRBJ1-2; D not certain. Sequencing was carried out using PBMCs. The clonotype originates from a man aged 18 to 35 in good health and CMV-seropositive. The CDR3 spells CASSQDVGGDGYTF. The CDR3 nucleotides read TGCGCCAGCAGCCAAGATGTGGGAGGTGATGGCTACACCTTC.